Following are 19 T cell receptor beta chains from one sample sequenced in a study of cytomegalovirus exposure and HLA in healthy donors. PCR involved 60 Vbeta and 13 Jbeta primers. The protocol was immunoSEQ multiplex PCR, while the TCRdb copy is restricted to in-frame clones and leaves out a portion. The sample consists of around 210,000 clones, more than 60% of them appearing once. Specimen: PBMCs. These receptors were taken from a man over 45 in good health and CMV-seronegative.

The CDR3 region has the DNA TGTGCCAGCAGCCAGGGACAGGGGAAAATGAACACTGAAGCTTTCTTT. Translated: CASSQGQGKMNTEAFF. The chain employs TRBV5-4 and TRBJ1-1; 10 bases are shared with TRBD1. The CDR3 consists of 16 residues. The germline V gene encodes CDR1 SGHNT and CDR2 YYREEE (reference sequence). V trimming: 4 bases; J trimming: 0 bases; junction bases outside the gene matches: 6. Full variable domain (rest looked up from reference TRBV5-4 and TRBJ1-1): ETGVTQSPTHLIKTRGQQVTLRCSSQSGHNTVSWYQQALGQGPQFIFQYYREEENGRGNFPPRFSGLQFPNYSSELNVNALELDDSALYLCASSQGQGKMNTEAFFGQGTRLTVV.

The V and J genes are TRBV18 and TRBJ2-7; possible D gene TRBD1, 6 bases. The CDR3 is 20 amino acids. With 0 bases removed from V and 4 bases from J, the gap between germline ends came to 28 bases. Germline V lookup: CDR1 KGHSH, CDR2 LQKENI. Here the CDR3 reads CASSPPRQVMASSSKYEQYF. Here the CDR3 DNA reads TGTGCCAGCTCACCACCAAGACAGGTGATGGCCTCAAGCAGCAAGTACGAGCAGTACTTC.

This clone appeared once. This chain uses TRBV5-1 with TRBJ1-4, with a weak D call TRBD1 (5 bases). The V gene's germline CDR1 is SGHRS and CDR2 YFSETQ. Trimming cost V 0 bases and J 5 bases, with 11 bases left between them. The CDR3 is made up of 15 amino acids. CDR3 DNA: TGCGCCAGCAGCTTGGAAGGGGCATTGAATGAAAAACTGTTTTTT. As protein: CASSLEGALNEKLFF. The entire variable domain, with the rest obtained from reference TRBV5-1 and TRBJ1-4, is as follows: KAGVTQTPRYLIKTRGQQVTLSCSPISGHRSVSWYQQTPGQGLQFLFEYFSETQRNKGNFPGRFSGRQFSNSRSEMNVSTLELGDSALYLCASSLEGALNEKLFFGSGTQLSVL.

This chain joins TRBV6-1 and TRBJ2-7, with D maybe TRBD1 (5 bases). The CDR3 contains 14 residues. Germline lookup yields CDR1 MNHNS and CDR2 SASEGT. V shed 4 bases and J shed 7 bases, with 17 bases lying between them. The CDR3 protein is CASSVGHPAGEQYF. Written as DNA, the CDR3 is TGTGCCAGCAGTGTCGGACACCCCGCTGGAGAGCAGTACTTC.

The chain employs TRBV19 and TRBJ1-6; 8 bases align to TRBD1. The CDR3 has 16 residues. Germline V gene sequence: CDR1 LNHDA, CDR2 SQIVND (reference sequence). V lost 9 bases to trimming and J lost 5 bases; unmatched junction nucleotides: 12. CDR3 DNA: TGTGCCAGCGATAGGCGGGACAGGCCGAATAATTCACCCCTCCACTTT. Its protein is CASDRRDRPNNSPLHF. Variable domain in full (rest from reference TRBV19 and TRBJ1-6): DGGITQSPKYLFRKEGQNVTLSCEQNLNHDAMYWYRQDPGQGLRLIYYSQIVNDFQKGDIAEGYSVSREKKESFPLTVTSAQKNPTAFYLCASDRRDRPNNSPLHFGNGTRLTVT.

CDR3 loop: CASSGVDNVYNEQFF. The CDR3 DNA reads as TGTGCCAGCAGTGGGGTGGACAACGTCTACAATGAGCAGTTCTTC. This chain uses TRBV27 with TRBJ2-1, with a weak D call TRBD1 (5 bases). V was pared by 5 bases and J by 3 bases, with 14 bases between. The V gene's germline CDR1 is MNHEY and CDR2 SMNVEV (reference sequence). This CDR3 spans 15 amino acids.

J is TRBJ2-2 and V is TRBV30, with D perhaps TRBD1 (5 bases). V lost 5 bases, J lost 2 bases, and 12 bases lay in between. Germline CDR1 is GTSNPN and CDR2 is SVGIG (reference sequence). The CDR3 has 14 residues. This CDR3 reads CAWLGRANTGELFF. In nucleotides, the CDR3 is TGTGCCTGGTTGGGCAGGGCCAACACCGGGGAGCTGTTTTTT. Variable domain in full (rest from reference TRBV30 and TRBJ2-2): SQTIHQWPATLVQPVGSPLSLECTVEGTSNPNLYWYRQAAGRGLQLLFYSVGIGQISSEVPQNLSASRPQDRQFILSSKKLLLSDSGFYLCAWLGRANTGELFFGEGSRLTVL.

The chain has TRBV2 and TRBJ1-5; TRBD1 might be the D (6 bases). The CDR3 totals 16 residues. Germline V lookup: CDR1 SNHLY, CDR2 FYNNEI. Trimming removed 6 bases at V and 0 bases at J, with 15 bases between. CDR3 residues: CASRGLGGGSNQPQHF. DNA for the CDR3: TGTGCCAGCAGAGGTTTGGGAGGGGGTAGCAATCAGCCCCAGCATTTT.

Regarding this clone: The junction departs from the called germline gene at one end, perhaps through a read error. The gene calls are TRBV7-9 and TRBJ1-5, with no clear D. This CDR3 spans 12 amino acids. Germline values: CDR1 SEHNR, CDR2 FQNEAQ (reference sequence). The CDR3 nucleotides are TGTTCCAGCAGCTTACTCGGTCAGCCCCAGCATTTT. Translation: CSSSLLGQPQHF.

This clone was seen a single time. The V and J genes are TRBV19 and TRBJ2-7, with TRBD2 matching over 7 bases. The germline V gene has CDR1 LNHDA and CDR2 SQIVND (reference sequence). The junction had 5 bases not matched to a gene; V was cut back by 3 bases and J by 6 bases. This CDR3 has 13 residues. CDR3 sequence (DNA): TGTGCCAGTAGTATCCGGACTAGAGGCGAGCAGTACTTC. Translation: CASSIRTRGEQYF.

The chain uses TRBV9 and TRBJ2-1; 8 nucleotides align to TRBD1. The trim removed 3 bases at V and 3 bases at J, leaving 11 bases unmatched. The CDR3 is 17 amino acids. In germline, CDR1 is SGDLS, CDR2 YYNGEE. DNA of the CDR3: TGTGCCAGCAGCGCGAGGGGACAGGCCCTAGTCTACAATGAGCAGTTCTTC. Its protein product is CASSARGQALVYNEQFF.

The chain uses TRBV28 and TRBJ2-1; no clear D. The CDR3 covers 16 residues. Germline V gives CDR1 MDHEN, CDR2 SYDVKM. Trimming removed 5 bases from V and 3 bases from J, with 17 bases in between. As DNA, the CDR3 is TGTGCCAGCAGTCCCCGGGTAGCCATATACTACAATGAGCAGTTCTTC. Residues: CASSPRVAIYYNEQFF.

CDR3 protein: CATSRDTGSNEQFF. The CDR3 DNA follows: TGTGCCACCAGCAGAGATACGGGAAGCAATGAGCAGTTCTTC. The chain is built from TRBV15 and TRBJ2-1; a possible D gene is TRBD2 (5 bases). Trimming left V 0 bases short and J 6 bases short, with 9 bases between. The V gene's germline CDR1 is LNHNV and CDR2 YYDKDF (reference sequence). The CDR3 covers 14 residues.

V usage is TRBV7-3 and J usage is TRBJ2-1; 11 nucleotides agree with TRBD2. CDR1 SGHTA and CDR2 FQGTGA come from the germline V gene. This CDR3 is 15 amino acids long. The J segment lost 8 bases and the V segment lost 6 bases, leaving 9 bases of the junction unmatched. CDR3 residues: CASSATSGGNYEQFF. The CDR3 DNA reads TGTGCCAGCAGTGCTACTAGCGGGGGCAATTATGAGCAGTTCTTC.

The chain is built from TRBV7-3 and TRBJ2-5; TRBD2 agrees at 8 bases. The germline CDR1 and CDR2 sequences are SGHTA and FQGTGA. The J segment lost 7 bases and the V segment lost 2 bases, leaving 3 bases of the junction unmatched. The CDR3 has 13 amino acids. CDR3 loop: CASSLERERTQYF. CDR3 coding DNA: TGTGCCAGCAGCTTAGAGCGGGAGAGGACCCAGTACTTC.

The V gene is TRBV7-9, the J gene TRBJ2-2; 9 nucleotides align to TRBD2. CDR1 SEHNR and CDR2 FQNEAQ come from the germline V gene (reference sequence). Germline trimming cut 5 bases from V and 4 bases from J; bases unmatched to any gene: 5. There are 15 residues in the CDR3. CDR3 nucleotides: TGTGCCAGCAGCCAAGGACTAGCGCGCACCGGGGAGCTGTTTTTT. This gives the protein CASSQGLARTGELFF.

In its sample, this clone was seen a few times. The V and J genes are TRBV30 and TRBJ1-4; D may be TRBD1 (6 bases). The germline gives CDR1 GTSNPN, CDR2 SVGIG (reference sequence). There are 15 residues in the CDR3. Trimming shortened V by 1 base and J by 8 bases, and 17 bases separated the two germline ends. The CDR3 DNA reads TGTGCCTGGAGTGCCTGGGGGCAGGGAAAGGAAAAACTGTTTTTT. Its translation: CAWSAWGQGKEKLFF.

This chain uses TRBV19 with TRBJ2-7; TRBD2 agrees at 10 bases. Germline lookup yields CDR1 LNHDA and CDR2 SQIVND (reference sequence). This CDR3 has 15 residues. J lost 3 bases, V lost 4 bases, and 6 bases had no gene match. The CDR3 reads CASSTLAGAFYEQYF. In DNA, the CDR3 is TGTGCCAGTAGTACCCTAGCGGGAGCCTTCTACGAGCAGTACTTC.

The genes are TRBV28 and TRBJ2-3; TRBD2 aligns across 10 bases. The CDR3 covers 16 residues. Germline lookup yields CDR1 MDHEN and CDR2 SYDVKM. Losses at the gene ends were 3 bases for V and 2 bases for J; bases not matched to a gene: 5. The CDR3 DNA is TGTGCCAGCAGTTTGGCTAGCGGGGGTTACACAGATACGCAGTATTTT. It specifies CASSLASGGYTDTQYF.